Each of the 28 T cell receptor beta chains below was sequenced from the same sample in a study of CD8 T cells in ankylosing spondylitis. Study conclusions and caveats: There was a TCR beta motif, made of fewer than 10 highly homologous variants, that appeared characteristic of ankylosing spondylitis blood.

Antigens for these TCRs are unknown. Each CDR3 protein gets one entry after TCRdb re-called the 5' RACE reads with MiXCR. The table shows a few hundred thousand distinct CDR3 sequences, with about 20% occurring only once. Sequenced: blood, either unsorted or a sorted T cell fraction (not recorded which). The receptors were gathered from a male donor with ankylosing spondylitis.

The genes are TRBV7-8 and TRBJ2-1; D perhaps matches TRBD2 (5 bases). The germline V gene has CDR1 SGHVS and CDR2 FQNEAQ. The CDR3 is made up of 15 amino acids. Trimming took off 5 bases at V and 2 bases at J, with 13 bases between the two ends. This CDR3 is CASSQSRATYNEQFF. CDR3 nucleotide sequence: TGTGCCAGCAGCCAATCGAGGGCAACCTACAATGAGCAGTTCTTC.

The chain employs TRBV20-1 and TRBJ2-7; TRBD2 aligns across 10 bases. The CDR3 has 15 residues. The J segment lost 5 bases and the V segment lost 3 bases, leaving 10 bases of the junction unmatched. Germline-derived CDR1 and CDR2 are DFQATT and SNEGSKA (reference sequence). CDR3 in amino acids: CSARGGAGGHNEQYF. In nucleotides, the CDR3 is TGCAGTGCTAGGGGGGGAGCGGGAGGGCACAACGAGCAGTACTTC.

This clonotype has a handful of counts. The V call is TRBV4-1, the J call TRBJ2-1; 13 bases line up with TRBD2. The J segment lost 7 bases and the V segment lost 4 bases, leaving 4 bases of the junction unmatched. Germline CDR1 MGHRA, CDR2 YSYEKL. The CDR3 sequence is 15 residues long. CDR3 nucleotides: TGCGCCAGCAGCCTGACTAGCGGGAGGTTGAATGAGCAGTTCTTC. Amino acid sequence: CASSLTSGRLNEQFF.

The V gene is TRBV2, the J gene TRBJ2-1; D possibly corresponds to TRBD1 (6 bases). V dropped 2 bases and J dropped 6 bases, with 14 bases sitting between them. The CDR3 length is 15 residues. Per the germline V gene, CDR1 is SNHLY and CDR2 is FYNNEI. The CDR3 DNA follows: TGTGCCAGCAGTGAATTGTTCAGGGGCGGCAATGAGCAGTTCTTC. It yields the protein CASSELFRGGNEQFF.

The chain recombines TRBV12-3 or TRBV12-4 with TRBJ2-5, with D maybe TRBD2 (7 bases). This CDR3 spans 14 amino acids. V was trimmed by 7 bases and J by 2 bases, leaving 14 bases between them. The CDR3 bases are TGTGCCAGCAACCGGGGGGCAGTTCAAGAGACCCAGTACTTC. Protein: CASNRGAVQETQYF.

The CDR3 here is CASNPGGQSQETQYF. The CDR3 region has the DNA TGCGCCAGCAACCCCGGTGGGCAGTCCCAAGAGACCCAGTACTTC. The chain uses TRBV5-1 and TRBJ2-5; D remains ambiguous. Trimming removed 6 bases at V and 1 base at J, with 16 bases between. Germline V lookup: CDR1 SGHRS, CDR2 YFSETQ. The length of the CDR3 is 15 residues. The full variable domain, completed using reference TRBV5-1 and TRBJ2-5, is KAGVTQTPRYLIKTRGQQVTLSCSPISGHRSVSWYQQTPGQGLQFLFEYFSETQRNKGNFPGRFSGRQFSNSRSEMNVSTLELGDSALYLCASNPGGQSQETQYFGPGTRLLVL.

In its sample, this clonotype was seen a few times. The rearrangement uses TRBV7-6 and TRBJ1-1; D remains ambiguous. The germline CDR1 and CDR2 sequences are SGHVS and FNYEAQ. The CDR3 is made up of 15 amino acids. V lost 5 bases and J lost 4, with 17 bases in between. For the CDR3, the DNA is TGTGCCAGCAGCCCCCAGAGGCAACTCCCCACTGAAGCTTTCTTT. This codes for CASSPQRQLPTEAFF.

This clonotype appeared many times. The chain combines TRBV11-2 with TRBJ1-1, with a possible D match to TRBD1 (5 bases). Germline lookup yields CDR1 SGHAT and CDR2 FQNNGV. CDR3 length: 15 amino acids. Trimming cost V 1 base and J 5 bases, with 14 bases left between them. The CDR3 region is CASSLVGVEGTEAFF. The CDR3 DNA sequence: TGTGCCAGCAGCTTAGTAGGGGTGGAAGGAACTGAAGCTTTCTTT.

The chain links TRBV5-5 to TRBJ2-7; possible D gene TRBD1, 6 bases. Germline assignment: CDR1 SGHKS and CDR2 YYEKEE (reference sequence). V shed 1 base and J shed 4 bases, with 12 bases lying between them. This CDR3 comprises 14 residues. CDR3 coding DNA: TGTGCCAGCAGCTTGCTGGGGGCGGTATACGAGCAGTACTTC. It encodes CASSLLGAVYEQYF.

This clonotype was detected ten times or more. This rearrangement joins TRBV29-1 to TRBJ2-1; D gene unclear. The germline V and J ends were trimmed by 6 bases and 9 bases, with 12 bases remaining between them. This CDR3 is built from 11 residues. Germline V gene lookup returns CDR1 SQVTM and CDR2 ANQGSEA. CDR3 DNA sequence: TGCAGCGTCCCCGTGGTAGTTGAGCAGTTCTTC. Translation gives CSVPVVVEQFF.

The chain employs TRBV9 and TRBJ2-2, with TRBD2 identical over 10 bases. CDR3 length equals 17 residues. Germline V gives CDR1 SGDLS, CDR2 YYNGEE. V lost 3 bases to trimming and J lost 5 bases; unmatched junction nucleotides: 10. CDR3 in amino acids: CASSEASGRAVTGELFF. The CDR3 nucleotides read TGTGCCAGCAGCGAGGCCAGCGGGAGGGCCGTAACCGGGGAGCTGTTTTTT.

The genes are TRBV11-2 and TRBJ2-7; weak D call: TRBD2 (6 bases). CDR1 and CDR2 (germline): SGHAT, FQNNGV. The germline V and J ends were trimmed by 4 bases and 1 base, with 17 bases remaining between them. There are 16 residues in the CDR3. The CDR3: CASSSKGIAASYEQYF. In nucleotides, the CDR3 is TGTGCCAGCAGCTCGAAAGGGATAGCGGCTTCCTACGAGCAGTACTTC. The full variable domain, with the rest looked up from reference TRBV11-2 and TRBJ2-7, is EAGVAQSPRYKIIEKRQSVAFWCNPISGHATLYWYQQILGQGPKLLIQFQNNGVVDDSQLPKDRFSAERLKGVDSTLKIQPAKLEDSAVYLCASSSKGIAASYEQYFGPGTRLTVT.

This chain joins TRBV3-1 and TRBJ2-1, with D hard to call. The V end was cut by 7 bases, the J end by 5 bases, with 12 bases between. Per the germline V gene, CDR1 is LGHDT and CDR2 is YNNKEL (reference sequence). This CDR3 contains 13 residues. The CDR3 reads CASTSNGDNEQFF. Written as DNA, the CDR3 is TGTGCCAGCACCTCTAACGGCGACAATGAGCAGTTCTTC.

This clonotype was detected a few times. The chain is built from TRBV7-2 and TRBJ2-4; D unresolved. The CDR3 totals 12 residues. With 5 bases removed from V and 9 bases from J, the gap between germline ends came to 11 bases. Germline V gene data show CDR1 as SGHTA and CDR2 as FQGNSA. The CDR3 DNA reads TGTGCCAGCAGCCAAGGACGCGCCATTCAGTACTTC. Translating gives CASSQGRAIQYF.

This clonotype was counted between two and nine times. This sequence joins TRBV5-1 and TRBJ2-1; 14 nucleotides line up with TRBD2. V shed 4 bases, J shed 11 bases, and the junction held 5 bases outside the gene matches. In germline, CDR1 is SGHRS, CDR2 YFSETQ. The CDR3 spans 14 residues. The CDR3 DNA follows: TGCGCCAGCAGCCCGGGACTAGCGGGAGCCAAGCAGTTCTTC. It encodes CASSPGLAGAKQFF.

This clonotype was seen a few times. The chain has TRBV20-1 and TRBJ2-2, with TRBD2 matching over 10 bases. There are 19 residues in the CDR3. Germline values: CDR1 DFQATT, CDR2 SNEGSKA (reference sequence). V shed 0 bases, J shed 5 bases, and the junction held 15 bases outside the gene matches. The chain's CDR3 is CSARDFSRAGGPGTGELFF. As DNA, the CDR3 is TGCAGTGCTAGAGATTTTTCACGAGCGGGAGGGCCGGGTACCGGGGAGCTGTTTTTT.

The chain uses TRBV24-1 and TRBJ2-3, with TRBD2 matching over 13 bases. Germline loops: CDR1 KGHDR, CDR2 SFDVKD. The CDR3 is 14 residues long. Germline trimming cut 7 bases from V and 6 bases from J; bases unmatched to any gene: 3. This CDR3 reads CATRGTSGIDTQYF. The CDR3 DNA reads TGTGCCACCAGAGGGACTAGCGGGATTGATACGCAGTATTTT.

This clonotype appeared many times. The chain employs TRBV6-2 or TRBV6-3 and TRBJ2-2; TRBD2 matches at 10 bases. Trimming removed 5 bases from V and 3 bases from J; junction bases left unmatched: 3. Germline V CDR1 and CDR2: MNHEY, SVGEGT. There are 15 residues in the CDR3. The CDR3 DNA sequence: TGTGCCAGCAGTCGGACTAGCGGCGACACCGGGGAGCTGTTTTTT. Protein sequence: CASSRTSGDTGELFF.

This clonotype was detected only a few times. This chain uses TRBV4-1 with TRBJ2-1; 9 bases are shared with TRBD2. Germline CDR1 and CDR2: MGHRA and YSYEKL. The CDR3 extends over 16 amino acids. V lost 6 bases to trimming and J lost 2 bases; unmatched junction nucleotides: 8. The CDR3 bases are TGCGCCAGCAGGGCAACTAGCGGGCGAACCTACAATGAGCAGTTCTTC. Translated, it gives CASRATSGRTYNEQFF.

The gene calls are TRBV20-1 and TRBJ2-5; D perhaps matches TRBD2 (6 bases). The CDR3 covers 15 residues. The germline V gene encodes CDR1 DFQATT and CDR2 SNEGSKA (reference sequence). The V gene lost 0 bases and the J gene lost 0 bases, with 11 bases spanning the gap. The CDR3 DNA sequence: TGCAGTGCTAGAGATCCCGGGAGACACCAAGAGACCCAGTACTTC. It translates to CSARDPGRHQETQYF.

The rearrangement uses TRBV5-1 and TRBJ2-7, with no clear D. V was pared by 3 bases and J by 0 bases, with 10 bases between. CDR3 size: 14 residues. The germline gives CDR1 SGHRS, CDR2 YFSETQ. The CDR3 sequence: CASSSQPSSYEQYF. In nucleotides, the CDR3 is TGCGCCAGCAGCTCGCAGCCGAGCTCCTACGAGCAGTACTTC.

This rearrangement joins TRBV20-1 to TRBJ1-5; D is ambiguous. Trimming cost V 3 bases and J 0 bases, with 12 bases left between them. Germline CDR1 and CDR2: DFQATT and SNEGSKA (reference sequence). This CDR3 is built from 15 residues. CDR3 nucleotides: TGCAGTGCTAGTATGAGCGGATATAGCAATCAGCCCCAGCATTTT. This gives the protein CSASMSGYSNQPQHF.

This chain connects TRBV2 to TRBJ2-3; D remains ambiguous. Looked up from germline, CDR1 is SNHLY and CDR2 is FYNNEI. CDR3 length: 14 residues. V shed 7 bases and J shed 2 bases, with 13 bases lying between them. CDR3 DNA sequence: TGTGCCAGCACCCGACGCCAATCCACAGATACGCAGTATTTT. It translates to CASTRRQSTDTQYF. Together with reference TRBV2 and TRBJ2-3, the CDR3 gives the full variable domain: EPEVTQTPSHQVTQMGQEVILRCVPISNHLYFYWYRQILGQKVEFLVSFYNNEISEKSEIFDDQFSVERPDGSNFTLKIRSTKLEDSAMYFCASTRRQSTDTQYFGPGTRLTVL.

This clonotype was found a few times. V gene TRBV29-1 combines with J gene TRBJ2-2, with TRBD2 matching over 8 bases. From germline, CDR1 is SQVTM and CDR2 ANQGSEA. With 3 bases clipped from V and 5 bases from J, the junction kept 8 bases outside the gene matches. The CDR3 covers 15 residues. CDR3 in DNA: TGCAGCGTTGAGGAGGCGGGAGGAGGAACCGGGGAGCTGTTTTTT. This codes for CSVEEAGGGTGELFF.

CDR3 sequence: CAISEDSPGQYF. CDR3 sequence (DNA): TGTGCCATCAGCGAGGACAGCCCGGGCCAGTACTTC. V usage is TRBV10-3 and J usage is TRBJ2-7; tentatively, D is TRBD1 (6 bases). V dropped 6 bases and J dropped 10 bases, with 16 bases sitting between them. Germline V lookup: CDR1 ENHRY, CDR2 SYGVKD. The CDR3 is made up of 12 amino acids.

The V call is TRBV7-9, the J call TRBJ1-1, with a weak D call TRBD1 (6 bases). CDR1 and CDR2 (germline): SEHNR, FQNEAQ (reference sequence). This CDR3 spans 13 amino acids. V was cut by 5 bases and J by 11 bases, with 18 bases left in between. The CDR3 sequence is CASSRTLTGRAFF. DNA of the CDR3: TGTGCCAGCAGCCGTACCCTAACAGGGCGCGCTTTCTTT.

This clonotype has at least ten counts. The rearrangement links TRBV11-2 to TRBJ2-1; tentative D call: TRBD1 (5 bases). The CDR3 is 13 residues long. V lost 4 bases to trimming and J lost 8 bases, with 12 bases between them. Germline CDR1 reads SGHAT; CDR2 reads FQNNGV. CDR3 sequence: CASSSYRFDEQFF. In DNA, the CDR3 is TGTGCCAGCAGCTCGTACAGGTTCGATGAGCAGTTCTTC.

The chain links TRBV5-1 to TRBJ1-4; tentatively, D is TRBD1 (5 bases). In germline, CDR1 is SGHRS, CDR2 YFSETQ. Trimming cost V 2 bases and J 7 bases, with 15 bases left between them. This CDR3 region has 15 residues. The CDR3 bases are TGCGCCAGCAGCTTACAAGGGGCTGAGGGTGAAAAACTGTTTTTT. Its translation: CASSLQGAEGEKLFF.